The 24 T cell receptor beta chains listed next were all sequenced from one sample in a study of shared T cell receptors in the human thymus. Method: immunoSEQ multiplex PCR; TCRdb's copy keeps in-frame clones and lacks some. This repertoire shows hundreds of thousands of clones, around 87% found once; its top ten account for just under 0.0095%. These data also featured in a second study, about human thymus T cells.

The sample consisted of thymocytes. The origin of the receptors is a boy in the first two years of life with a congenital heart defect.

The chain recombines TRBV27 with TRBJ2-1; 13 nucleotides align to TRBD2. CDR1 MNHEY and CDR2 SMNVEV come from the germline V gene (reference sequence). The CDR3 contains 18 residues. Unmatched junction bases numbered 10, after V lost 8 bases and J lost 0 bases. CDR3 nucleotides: TGTGCCAGCGGTCCGGGACTAGCGGGGAATAGCTCCTACAATGAGCAGTTCTTC. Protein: CASGPGLAGNSSYNEQFF.

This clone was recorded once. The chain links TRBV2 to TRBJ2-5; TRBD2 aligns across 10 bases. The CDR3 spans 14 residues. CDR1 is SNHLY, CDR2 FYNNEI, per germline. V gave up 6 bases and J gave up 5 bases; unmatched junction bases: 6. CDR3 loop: CASSNSGGAETQYF. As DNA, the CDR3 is TGTGCCAGCAGCAACAGCGGGGGGGCTGAGACCCAGTACTTC.

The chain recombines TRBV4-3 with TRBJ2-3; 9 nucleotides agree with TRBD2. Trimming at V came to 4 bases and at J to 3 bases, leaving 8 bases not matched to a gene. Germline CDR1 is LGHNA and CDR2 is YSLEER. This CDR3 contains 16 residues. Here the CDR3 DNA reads TGCGCCAGCAGCCGAGAAGCGGGAGGAGATACAGATACGCAGTATTTT. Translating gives CASSREAGGDTDTQYF.

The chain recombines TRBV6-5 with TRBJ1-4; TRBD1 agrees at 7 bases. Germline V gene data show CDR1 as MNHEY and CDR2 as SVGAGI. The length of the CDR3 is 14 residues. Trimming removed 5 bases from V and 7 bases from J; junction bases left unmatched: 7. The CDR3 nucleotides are TGTGCCAGCAGTACACAGGGGCCTGGTGAAAAACTGTTTTTT. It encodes CASSTQGPGEKLFF.

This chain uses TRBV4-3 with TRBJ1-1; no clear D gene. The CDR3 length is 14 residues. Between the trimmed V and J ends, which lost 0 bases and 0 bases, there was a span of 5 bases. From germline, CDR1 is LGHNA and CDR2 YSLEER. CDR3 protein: CASSQEGLNTEAFF. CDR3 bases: TGCGCCAGCAGCCAAGAGGGCCTGAACACTGAAGCTTTCTTT.

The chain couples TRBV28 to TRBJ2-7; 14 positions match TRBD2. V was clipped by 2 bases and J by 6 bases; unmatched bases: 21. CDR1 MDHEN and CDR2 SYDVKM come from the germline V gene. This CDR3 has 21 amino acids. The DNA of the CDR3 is TGTGCCAGCAGTTTACTAAGCTCCGGGGCCGAAGGGACTAGCGGGAGCTGCGAGCAGTACTTC. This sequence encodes CASSLLSSGAEGTSGSCEQYF.

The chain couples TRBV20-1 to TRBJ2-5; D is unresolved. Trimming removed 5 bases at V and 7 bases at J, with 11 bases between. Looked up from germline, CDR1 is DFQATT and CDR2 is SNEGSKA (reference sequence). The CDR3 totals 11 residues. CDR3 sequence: CSASSRGTQYF. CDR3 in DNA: TGCAGTGCTTCAAGTCGCGGGACCCAGTACTTC.

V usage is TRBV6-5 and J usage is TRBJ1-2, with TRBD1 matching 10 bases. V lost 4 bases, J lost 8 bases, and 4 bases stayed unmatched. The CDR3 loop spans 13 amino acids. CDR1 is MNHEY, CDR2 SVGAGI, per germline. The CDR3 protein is CASSSPTGGGYTF. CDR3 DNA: TGTGCCAGCAGTTCCCCGACAGGGGGCGGCTACACCTTC.

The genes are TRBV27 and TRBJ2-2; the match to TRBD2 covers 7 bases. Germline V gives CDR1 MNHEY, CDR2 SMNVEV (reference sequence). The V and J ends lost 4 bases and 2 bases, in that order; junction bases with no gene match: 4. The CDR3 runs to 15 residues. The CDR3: CASSYIAGNTGELFF. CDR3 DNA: TGTGCCAGCAGTTACATAGCGGGTAACACCGGGGAGCTGTTTTTT.

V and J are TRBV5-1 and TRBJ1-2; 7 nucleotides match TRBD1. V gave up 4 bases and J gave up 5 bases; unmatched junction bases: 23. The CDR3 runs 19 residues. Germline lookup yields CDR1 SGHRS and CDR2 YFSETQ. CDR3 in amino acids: CASSQRTGLEELGEYGYTF. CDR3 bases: TGCGCCAGCAGCCAAAGGACAGGTTTAGAAGAATTAGGCGAGTATGGCTACACCTTC.

Written as DNA, the CDR3 is TGCAGCGTTGAAGCTGCGTATGGCTACACCTTC. It is translated as CSVEAAYGYTF. The chain employs TRBV29-1 and TRBJ1-2; D unresolved. The V gene's germline CDR1 is SQVTM and CDR2 ANQGSEA. Trimming took off 1 base at V and 5 bases at J, with 5 bases between the two ends. This CDR3 comprises 11 residues.

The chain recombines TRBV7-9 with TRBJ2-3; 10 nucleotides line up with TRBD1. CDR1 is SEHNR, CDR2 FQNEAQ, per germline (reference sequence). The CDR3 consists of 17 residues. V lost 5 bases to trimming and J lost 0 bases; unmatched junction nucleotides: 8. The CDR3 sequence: CASSRTTGGSSTDTQYF. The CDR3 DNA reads TGTGCCAGCAGCCGCACGACAGGGGGCAGCAGCACAGATACGCAGTATTTT.

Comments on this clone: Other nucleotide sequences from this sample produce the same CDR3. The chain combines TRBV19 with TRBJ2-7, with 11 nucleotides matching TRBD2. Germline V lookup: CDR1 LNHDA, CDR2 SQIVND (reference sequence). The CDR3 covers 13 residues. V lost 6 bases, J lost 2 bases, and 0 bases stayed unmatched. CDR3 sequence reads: CASRLAGAYEQYF. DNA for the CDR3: TGTGCCAGTAGACTAGCGGGGGCCTACGAGCAGTACTTC.

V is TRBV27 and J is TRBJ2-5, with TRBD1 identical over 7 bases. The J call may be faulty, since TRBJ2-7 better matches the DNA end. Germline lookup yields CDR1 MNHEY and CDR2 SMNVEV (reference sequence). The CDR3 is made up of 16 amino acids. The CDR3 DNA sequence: TGTGCCAGCAGTCAAAGGGGACAGCCTCCACCCTACGAGCAGTACTTC. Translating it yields CASSQRGQPPPYEQYF.

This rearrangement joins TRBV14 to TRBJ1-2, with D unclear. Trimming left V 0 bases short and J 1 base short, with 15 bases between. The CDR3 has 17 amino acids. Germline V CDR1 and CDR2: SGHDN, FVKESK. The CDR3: CASSQDDVTQFNYGYTF. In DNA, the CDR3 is TGTGCCAGCAGCCAAGATGATGTGACTCAGTTTAACTATGGCTACACCTTC.

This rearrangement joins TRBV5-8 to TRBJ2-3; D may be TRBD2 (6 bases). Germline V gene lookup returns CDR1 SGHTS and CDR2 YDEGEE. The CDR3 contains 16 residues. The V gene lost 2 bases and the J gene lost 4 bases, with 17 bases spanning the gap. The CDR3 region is CASSFGAGRGPDTQYF. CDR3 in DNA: TGTGCCAGCAGCTTTGGAGCGGGCCGTGGCCCAGATACGCAGTATTTT.

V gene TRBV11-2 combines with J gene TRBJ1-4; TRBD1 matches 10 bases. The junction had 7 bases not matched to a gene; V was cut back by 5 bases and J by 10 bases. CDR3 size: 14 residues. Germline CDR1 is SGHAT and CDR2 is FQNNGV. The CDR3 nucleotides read TGTGCCAGCAGCCCCCGGACAGGGGGTGGAAAACTGTTTTTT. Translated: CASSPRTGGGKLFF.

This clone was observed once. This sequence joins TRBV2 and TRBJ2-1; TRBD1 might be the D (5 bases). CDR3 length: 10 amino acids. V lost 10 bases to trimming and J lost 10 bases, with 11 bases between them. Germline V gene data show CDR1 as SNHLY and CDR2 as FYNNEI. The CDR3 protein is CATGHREQFF. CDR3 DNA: TGTGCCACCGGACACCGGGAGCAGTTCTTC.

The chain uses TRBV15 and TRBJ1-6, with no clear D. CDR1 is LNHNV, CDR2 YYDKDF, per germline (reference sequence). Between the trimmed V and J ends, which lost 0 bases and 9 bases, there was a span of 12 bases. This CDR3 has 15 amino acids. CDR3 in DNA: TGTGCCACCAGCAGAGATCGGGGTTTGGGTTCACCCCTCCACTTT. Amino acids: CATSRDRGLGSPLHF.

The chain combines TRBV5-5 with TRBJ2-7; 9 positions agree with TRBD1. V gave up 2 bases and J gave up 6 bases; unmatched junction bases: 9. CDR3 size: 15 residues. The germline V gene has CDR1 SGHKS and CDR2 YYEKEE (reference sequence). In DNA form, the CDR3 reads TGTGCCAGCAGCTTAGAACAGGACAGGGGATGCGAGCAGTACTTC. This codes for CASSLEQDRGCEQYF.

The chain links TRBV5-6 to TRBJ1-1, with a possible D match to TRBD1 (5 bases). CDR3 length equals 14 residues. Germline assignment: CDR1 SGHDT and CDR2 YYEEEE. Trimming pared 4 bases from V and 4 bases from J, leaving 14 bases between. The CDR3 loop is CASSRWGGVTEAFF. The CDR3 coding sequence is TGTGCCAGCAGCCGTTGGGGGGGGGTCACTGAAGCTTTCTTT.

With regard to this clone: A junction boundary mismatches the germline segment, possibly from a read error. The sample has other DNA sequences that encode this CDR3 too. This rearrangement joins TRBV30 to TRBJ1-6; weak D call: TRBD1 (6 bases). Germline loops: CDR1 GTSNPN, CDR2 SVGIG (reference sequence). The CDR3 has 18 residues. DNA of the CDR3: TGTGCCTGGAGTGGGCACGGAGGAATGGACAGAAGTAATTCCCCCCTCCACTTT. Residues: CAWSGHGGMDRSNSPLHF.

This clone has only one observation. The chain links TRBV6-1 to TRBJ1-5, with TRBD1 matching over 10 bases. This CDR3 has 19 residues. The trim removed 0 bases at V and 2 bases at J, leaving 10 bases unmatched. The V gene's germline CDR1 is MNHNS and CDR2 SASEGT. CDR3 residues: CASSEAFGDRGLGNQPQHF. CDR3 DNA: TGTGCCAGCAGTGAAGCATTCGGAGACAGGGGGCTCGGCAATCAGCCCCAGCATTTT.

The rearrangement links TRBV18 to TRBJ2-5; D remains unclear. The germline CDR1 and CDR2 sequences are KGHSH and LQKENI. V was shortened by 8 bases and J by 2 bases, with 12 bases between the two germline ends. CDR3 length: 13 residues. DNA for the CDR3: TGTGCCAGCCGAAACCACTCTCAAGAGACCCAGTACTTC. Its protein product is CASRNHSQETQYF.